The 19 T cell receptor beta chains below were found in one sample sequenced in a study of T cell repertoires in cytomegalovirus infection. In TCRdb, the reads were re-called with MiXCR into one record per CDR3 protein. The sample lists 350,000 to 500,000 distinct CDR3 sequences; roughly 31% were seen once. Sequences were obtained from PBMCs. These receptors came from a human donor in good health (CMV status not recorded). Some clones in this sample may be carry-over from other donors' samples.

The J gene is TRBJ1-2, the V gene TRBV2; a weak D match, TRBD1 (5 bases). V lost 1 base and J 7 bases, leaving 13 bases between the germline ends. CDR3 length: 14 residues. Germline V CDR1 and CDR2: SNHLY, FYNNEI. Written as DNA, the CDR3 is TGTGCCAGCAGTGAAGGGGGCGCAACCTCTGGCTACACCTTC. This translates into CASSEGGATSGYTF.

Notes on this clonotype: One end of the junction is discordant with germline, which a read error may explain. J is TRBJ1-5 and V is TRBV7-6; 7 bases line up with TRBD1. The CDR3 is made up of 16 amino acids. The germline V gene has CDR1 SGHVS and CDR2 FNYEAQ. The CDR3 DNA sequence: TGTGCCAGCAGCCTCGCCGGGACAGATAGCAATCAGCCCCAGCCTTTT. It yields the protein CASSLAGTDSNQPQPF.

The chain joins TRBV20-1 to TRBJ2-2; D perhaps matches TRBD1 (6 bases). Germline V gene lookup returns CDR1 DFQATT and CDR2 SNEGSKA (reference sequence). The CDR3 length is 16 residues. The V end was cut by 6 bases, the J end by 4 bases, with 21 bases between. For the CDR3, the DNA is TGCAGTGCAACCTCAGGGGCCCTTTTGATCACCGGGGAGCTGTTTTTT. It specifies CSATSGALLITGELFF.

Many counts were recorded for this clonotype. The CDR3 DNA follows: TGTGCCAGCAGCCCCCCGGGTTCTAACTATGGCTACACCTTC. This translates into CASSPPGSNYGYTF. This chain joins TRBV7-9 and TRBJ1-2; no firm D call. The V gene lost 5 bases and the J gene lost 0 bases, with 10 bases spanning the gap. The germline V gene has CDR1 SEHNR and CDR2 FQNEAQ (reference sequence). The CDR3 totals 14 residues.

This clonotype was seen more than once but under ten times. The rearrangement uses TRBV6-2 or TRBV6-3 and TRBJ2-7, with D hard to call. V was pared by 4 bases and J by 2 bases, with 18 bases between. Germline V gene sequence: CDR1 MNHEY, CDR2 SVGEGT. This CDR3 is 16 amino acids long. The DNA of the CDR3 is TGTGCCAGCAGTTTCGTCATTAAGACCGGAGCCTACGAGCAGTACTTC. Translating it yields CASSFVIKTGAYEQYF.

This clonotype showed up many times. The V gene is TRBV7-2, the J gene TRBJ1-6; tentative D call: TRBD1 (5 bases). The germline CDR1 and CDR2 sequences are SGHTA and FQGNSA. Trimming removed 5 bases at V and 9 bases at J, with 20 bases between. This CDR3 contains 16 residues. The CDR3 is CASSHSPVGGSSPLHF. The CDR3 coding sequence is TGTGCCAGCAGCCACTCCCCGGTTGGGGGTTCTTCACCCCTCCACTTT. Drawing the rest from reference TRBV7-2 and TRBJ1-6, the complete variable domain is GAGVSQSPSNKVTEKGKDVELRCDPISGHTALYWYRQSLGQGLEFLIYFQGNSAPDKSGLPSDRFSAERTGGSVSTLTIQRTQQEDSAVYLCASSHSPVGGSSPLHFGNGTRLTVT.

This clonotype was counted at least ten times. The junction shows a germline mismatch at one end, possibly a read error. The chain is built from TRBV7-7 and TRBJ2-5, with D perhaps assigned TRBD1 or TRBD2 (5 bases each). The CDR3 totals 13 residues. Germline assignment: CDR1 SSHAT and CDR2 FNYEAQ (reference sequence). The CDR3 DNA sequence: TGTGCTAGCAGCACCGGGACGAAGGAGACCCAGTACTTC. It codes for CASSTGTKETQYF. Using reference TRBV7-7 and TRBJ2-5 for the parts outside the CDR3, the full variable domain is GAGVSQSPRYKVTKRGQDVTLRCDPISSHATLYWYQQALGQGPEFLTYFNYEAQPDKSGLPSDRFSAERPEGSISTLTIQRTEQRDSAMYRCASSTGTKETQYFGPGTRLLVL.

This clonotype has at least ten counts. The V gene is TRBV11-2, the J gene TRBJ2-1, with D maybe TRBD2 (5 bases). Germline loops: CDR1 SGHAT, CDR2 FQNNGV. V gave up 1 base and J gave up 0 bases, with 7 bases separating them. The CDR3 is 15 amino acids. The CDR3 coding sequence is TGTGCCAGCAGCTTAGTTCGGGGCTCCTACAATGAGCAGTTCTTC. This translates into CASSLVRGSYNEQFF.

The chain employs TRBV7-9 and TRBJ1-2; possibly TRBD1 for D (5 bases). Germline lookup yields CDR1 SEHNR and CDR2 FQNEAQ (reference sequence). The CDR3 has 17 residues. The V gene lost 3 bases and the J gene lost 0 bases, with 17 bases spanning the gap. The DNA of the CDR3 is TGTGCCAGCAGCTTGCCCGGCCGACAGAGTTCTAACTATGGCTACACCTTC. It specifies CASSLPGRQSSNYGYTF.

The chain employs TRBV27 and TRBJ1-2; possible D gene TRBD1, 6 bases. The germline V and J ends were trimmed by 4 bases and 2 bases, with 8 bases remaining between them. Per germline, CDR1 MNHEY and CDR2 SMNVEV (reference sequence). This CDR3 has 13 amino acids. The CDR3 loop reads CASSWGGNYGYTF. CDR3 nucleotide sequence: TGTGCCAGCAGTTGGGGGGGCAACTATGGCTACACCTTC.

This clonotype was seen more than once but under ten times. This rearrangement joins TRBV7-2 to TRBJ2-1; D remains unclear. Germline CDR1 SGHTA, CDR2 FQGNSA. This CDR3 is 16 amino acids long. The ends were cut back, 2 bases at V and 5 bases at J, with 16 bases in the middle. The CDR3 nucleotides are TGTGCCAGCAGCTTACTTCTTACCCTAGGTGACAATGAGCAGTTCTTC. Translated: CASSLLLTLGDNEQFF.

Note on this clonotype: One end of the junction does not line up with germline, which may come from a read error. The genes are TRBV7-2 and TRBJ1-4; 9 bases line up with TRBD1. Germline V CDR1 and CDR2: SGHTA, FQGNSA. The CDR3 loop spans 17 amino acids. Here the CDR3 reads CASSLAGQGRVGENLFF. The CDR3 DNA is TGTGCCAGCAGCTTAGCTGGACAGGGGAGAGTTGGCGAAAACCTGTTTTTT.

About this clonotype: It may be a read error: a sequence one base away is much more abundant. The genes are TRBV7-2 and TRBJ2-3; D may be TRBD1 or TRBD2 (6 bases each). Germline V lookup: CDR1 SGHTA, CDR2 FQGNSA. There are 16 residues in the CDR3. The CDR3 is CDSSFVAGGPTDTQYF. The CDR3 nucleotides are TGTGACAGCAGCTTCGTCGCCGGGGGCCCTACAGATACGCAGTATTTT.

In this sample, this clonotype turned up many times. The genes are TRBV7-2 and TRBJ2-5; TRBD2 matches 8 bases. Germline trimming cut 5 bases from V and 2 bases from J; bases unmatched to any gene: 7. The CDR3 sequence is 15 residues long. Germline CDR1 and CDR2: SGHTA and FQGNSA. The CDR3 DNA reads as TGTGCCAGCAGCCCCCGACTAGCGTTACAAGAGACCCAGTACTTC. It translates to CASSPRLALQETQYF.

This clonotype occurred many times. The chain uses TRBV7-8 and TRBJ2-7; TRBD2 is a possible D gene (5 bases). The V and J ends lost 1 base and 5 bases respectively, with 9 bases between them. The CDR3 has 13 amino acids. In germline, CDR1 is SGHVS, CDR2 FQNEAQ. CDR3 sequence reads: CASSLEYGDEQYF. The DNA for the CDR3 is TGTGCCAGCAGCTTAGAATACGGGGACGAGCAGTACTTC.

Notes on this clonotype: This may arise from a read error, as a much more abundant clone is one base away. The rearrangement joins TRBV7-2 to TRBJ2-2, with D perhaps TRBD1 (5 bases). The germline V gene encodes CDR1 SGHTA and CDR2 FQGNSA. This CDR3 region has 15 residues. In nucleotides, the CDR3 is TGTTCCAGCAGCTTAGGCAGGGCCAACACCGGGGAGCTGTTTTTT. It codes for CSSSLGRANTGELFF. Full variable domain (remainder filled in from reference TRBV7-2 and TRBJ2-2): GAGVSQSPSNKVTEKGKDVELRCDPISGHTALYWYRQSLGQGLEFLIYFQGNSAPDKSGLPSDRFSAERTGGSVSTLTIQRTQQEDSAVYLCSSSLGRANTGELFFGEGSRLTVL.

The rearrangement joins TRBV9 to TRBJ1-3; D not resolved. The ends were cut back, 4 bases at V and 5 bases at J, with 19 bases in the middle. This CDR3 has 16 residues. Per germline, CDR1 SGDLS and CDR2 YYNGEE. The CDR3 protein is CASSPESGIFRNTIYF. For the CDR3, the DNA is TGTGCCAGCAGCCCGGAATCCGGGATCTTTCGAAACACCATATATTTT.

This clonotype was observed a few times. The gene calls are TRBV6-2 or TRBV6-3 and TRBJ2-4, with 8 positions matching TRBD1. CDR3 length equals 18 residues. With 5 bases clipped from V and 0 bases from J, the junction kept 12 bases outside the gene matches. Germline V gene data show CDR1 as MNHEY and CDR2 as SVGEGT. CDR3 region: CASSHPRTGSVAKNIQYF. CDR3 in DNA: TGTGCCAGCAGTCACCCTCGGACAGGGTCTGTAGCCAAAAACATTCAGTACTTC.

The sample holds many counts of this clonotype. The chain joins TRBV28 to TRBJ1-3; D remains ambiguous. Germline CDR1 reads MDHEN; CDR2 reads SYDVKM. Trimming took 2 bases from V and 2 from J, leaving 10 bases between them. The CDR3 runs 15 residues. The CDR3 loop is CASSLEGLAGNTIYF. The DNA for the CDR3 is TGTGCCAGCAGTTTAGAGGGTCTAGCTGGAAACACCATATATTTT.